The 16 T cell receptor beta chains presented below share a single source sample, sequenced in a study of OX40 agonist ivuxolimab in advanced cancers. Here immunoSEQ multiplex PCR was the method, and the copy in TCRdb shows in-frame clones only, minus some. The repertoire holds tens of thousands of clones, with around nine tenths as singletons. This material consisted of CD4+ or CD8+ T cells sorted from blood, taken in a trial of the OX40 agonist ivuxolimab. The origin of the receptors is an adult with an advanced solid tumor such as melanoma, head and neck, liver or kidney cancer.

The genes are TRBV5-1 and TRBJ2-1; 11 bases agree with TRBD2. V shed 4 bases, J shed 4 bases, and the junction held 10 bases outside the gene matches. This CDR3 comprises 17 residues. Germline assignment: CDR1 SGHRS and CDR2 YFSETQ. Here the CDR3 DNA reads TGCGCCAGCAGCCCCCTGGGACTAGCGGCTTATTACAATGAGCAGTTCTTC. Protein product: CASSPLGLAAYYNEQFF.

This sequence joins TRBV29-1 and TRBJ1-1; maybe TRBD1 (6 bases). The germline gives CDR1 SQVTM, CDR2 ANQGSEA. The CDR3 consists of 12 residues. Trimming shortened V by 8 bases and J by 1 base, and 11 bases separated the two germline ends. As DNA, the CDR3 is TGCAGCTCGATAGGGGGGAACACTGAAGCTTTCTTT. Translating gives CSSIGGNTEAFF.

The sample holds a few counts of this clone. The chain links TRBV5-1 to TRBJ2-7, with D hard to call. V was cut by 0 bases and J by 6 bases, with 4 bases left in between. Per germline, CDR1 SGHRS and CDR2 YFSETQ. The CDR3 sequence is 11 residues long. The CDR3 spells CASSLVAEQYF. The CDR3 nucleotides read TGCGCCAGCAGCTTGGTGGCCGAGCAGTACTTC.

The rearrangement uses TRBV6-1 and TRBJ2-7; TRBD2 might be the D (6 bases). The CDR3 has 14 residues. Per germline, CDR1 MNHNS and CDR2 SASEGT. V was pared by 5 bases and J by 0 bases, with 11 bases between. CDR3 in DNA: TGTGCCAGCAGTTTACTAGCCTCCTCCTACGAGCAGTACTTC. Translated, it gives CASSLLASSYEQYF.

The genes are TRBV21-1 and TRBJ1-4; the table's D call, TRBD1, was not checked against the DNA. TRBV21-1 is a pseudogene locus. CDR3 size: 14 residues. The CDR3 spells CASSSQGAGEKLFF. CDR3 coding DNA: TGTGCCAGCAGCAGTCAGGGGGCGGGCGAAAAACTGTTTTTT.

J is TRBJ1-5 and V is TRBV11-2, with 7 nucleotides matching TRBD1. The CDR3 spans 16 residues. Losses at the gene ends were 4 bases for V and 9 bases for J; bases not matched to a gene: 15. Per germline, CDR1 SGHAT and CDR2 FQNNGV. CDR3 sequence (DNA): TGTGCCAGCAGCTCCGGTACAGGGGCCGATCCGTGGCCCCAGCATTTT. This translates into CASSSGTGADPWPQHF. Using reference TRBV11-2 and TRBJ1-5 for the parts outside the CDR3, the full variable domain is EAGVAQSPRYKIIEKRQSVAFWCNPISGHATLYWYQQILGQGPKLLIQFQNNGVVDDSQLPKDRFSAERLKGVDSTLKIQPAKLEDSAVYLCASSSGTGADPWPQHFGDGTRLSIL.

This chain connects TRBV7-6 to TRBJ1-6; D remains unclear. This CDR3 is built from 13 residues. V lost 3 bases to trimming and J lost 7 bases, with 7 bases between them. Germline CDR1 SGHVS, CDR2 FNYEAQ. The CDR3 loop is CASSLIGNSPLHF. The CDR3 region has the DNA TGTGCCAGCAGCTTGATAGGGAATTCACCCCTCCACTTT. The full variable domain, rest sourced from reference TRBV7-6 and TRBJ1-6, is GAGVSQSPRYKVTKRGQDVALRCDPISGHVSLYWYRQALGQGPEFLTYFNYEAQQDKSGLPNDRFSAERPEGSISTLTIQRTEQRDSAMYRCASSLIGNSPLHFGNGTRLTVT.

This rearrangement joins TRBV7-9 to TRBJ2-1, with 12 bases identical to TRBD2. This CDR3 comprises 14 residues. Germline CDR1 is SEHNR and CDR2 is FQNEAQ (reference sequence). V shed 4 bases and J 9 bases; nucleotides not matched to a gene: 4. The CDR3 region is CASSWRLAGVEQFF. The CDR3 DNA reads as TGTGCCAGCAGCTGGAGACTAGCGGGAGTTGAGCAGTTCTTC.

The chain uses TRBV7-2 and TRBJ2-1; D not resolved. The CDR3 spans 15 residues. Trimming removed 4 bases from V and 5 bases from J, with 15 bases in between. Germline loops: CDR1 SGHTA, CDR2 FQGNSA. The DNA for the CDR3 is TGTGCCAGCAGCTCGAGGCCACGACGGGACAATGAGCAGTTCTTC. Amino acid sequence: CASSSRPRRDNEQFF.

This chain uses TRBV7-6 with TRBJ2-1, with 10 bases matching TRBD2. The germline V gene has CDR1 SGHVS and CDR2 FNYEAQ. This CDR3 contains 16 residues. V lost 5 bases and J lost 7; bases outside the gene matches: 11. CDR3 region: CASSLGPSGSNNEQFF. In nucleotides, the CDR3 is TGTGCCAGCAGCCTAGGGCCTAGCGGGAGTAATAATGAGCAGTTCTTC.

The chain combines TRBV15 with TRBJ2-1; D not certain. Germline V gives CDR1 LNHNV, CDR2 YYDKDF (reference sequence). The CDR3 length is 17 residues. Trimming pared 0 bases from V and 2 bases from J, leaving 14 bases between. The CDR3: CATSRDPDGFTYNEQFF. CDR3 bases: TGTGCCACCAGCAGAGATCCGGACGGTTTCACCTACAATGAGCAGTTCTTC.

The V gene is TRBV4-3, the J gene TRBJ2-3, with 7 bases aligning to TRBD1. V was clipped by 1 base and J by 7 bases; unmatched bases: 2. Germline CDR1 LGHNA, CDR2 YSLEER. This CDR3 contains 13 residues. Written as DNA, the CDR3 is TGCGCCAGCAGCCAAGTAGGGGGCAATACGCAGTATTTT. Its protein product is CASSQVGGNTQYF.

The rearrangement uses TRBV27 and TRBJ2-7, with a possible D match to TRBD2 (7 bases). Per the germline V gene, CDR1 is MNHEY and CDR2 is SMNVEV (reference sequence). This CDR3 is built from 14 residues. Trimming took off 3 bases at V and 1 base at J, with 10 bases between the two ends. In DNA form, the CDR3 reads TGTGCCAGCAGTTTCGGGGGGCCTTCCTACGAGCAGTACTTC. Amino acid sequence: CASSFGGPSYEQYF.

This clone has a single count. V is TRBV28 and J is TRBJ1-6, with D tentatively TRBD1 (5 bases). The germline CDR1 and CDR2 sequences are MDHEN and SYDVKM. V lost 6 bases and J lost 13, with 13 bases in between. The CDR3 sequence is 12 residues long. The DNA for the CDR3 is TGTGCCAGCAGATTCACGGGGACGCCCCTCCACTTT. It specifies CASRFTGTPLHF.

This rearrangement joins TRBV25-1 to TRBJ1-5; D not certain. The CDR3 has 15 residues. V was cut by 0 bases and J by 0 bases, with 6 bases left in between. Germline lookup yields CDR1 MGHDK and CDR2 SYGVNS. The CDR3: CASSEYLYSNQPQHF. CDR3 sequence (DNA): TGTGCCAGCAGTGAATATCTCTATAGCAATCAGCCCCAGCATTTT.

The chain has TRBV14 and TRBJ1-2, with 7 bases fitting TRBD1. Germline assignment: CDR1 SGHDN and CDR2 FVKESK. The J segment lost 1 base and the V segment lost 5 bases, leaving 4 bases of the junction unmatched. CDR3 size: 14 residues. CDR3: CASSETGVNYGYTF. The CDR3 DNA reads TGTGCCAGCAGCGAAACAGGGGTTAACTATGGCTACACCTTC.